The sequence of this T cell receptor beta chain was determined in a study of cytomegalovirus exposure and HLA in healthy donors. The ends were cut back, 5 bases at V and 2 bases at J, with 23 bases in the middle. Germline lookup yields CDR1 SEHNR and CDR2 FQNEAQ (reference sequence). CDR3 length equals 18 residues. General observations from the study: According to an earlier analysis, most TCR beta V segments yielded productive rearrangements about 87% or about 30% of the time. Specificity for CMV antigens was confirmed in vitro for a few of the CMV-associated chains. Later, an analysis showed that TCR beta chains associated with HLA were more clonally expanded than others that were equally common.

Notes on this clone: Its antigen remains unknown.

The study ran its PCR with 60 Vbeta and 13 Jbeta primers. Authors' data handling: An analysis performed later counted about 80 million unique TCR beta chains (approximately 11 million of them shared). TCRdb's copy holds only in-frame clones and misses some; the assay was immunoSEQ multiplex PCR. V and J calls and clone size are as listed in that table; D and trimming were resolved from the DNA. This sample has about 120,000 clones, with over 75% found just once. Sequenced: PBMCs. The chain joins TRBV7-9 to TRBJ2-3; D might be TRBD1 (6 bases). The sequence was obtained from a man younger than 35 in good health and CMV-seropositive. This chain's CDR3 is CASSPQLWAGAITDTQYF. The CDR3 coding sequence is TGTGCCAGCAGCCCTCAGCTTTGGGCAGGGGCTATCACAGATACGCAGTATTTT.